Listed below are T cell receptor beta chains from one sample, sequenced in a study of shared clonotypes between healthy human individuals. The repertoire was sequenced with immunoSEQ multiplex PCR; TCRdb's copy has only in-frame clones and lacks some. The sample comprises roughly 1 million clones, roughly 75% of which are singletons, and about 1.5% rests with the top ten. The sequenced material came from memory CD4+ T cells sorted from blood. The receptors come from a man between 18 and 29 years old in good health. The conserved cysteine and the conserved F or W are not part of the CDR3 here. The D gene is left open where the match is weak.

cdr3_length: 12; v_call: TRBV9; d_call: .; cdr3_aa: ASSVGWSSYEQY
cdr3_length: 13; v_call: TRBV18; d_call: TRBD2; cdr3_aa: ASSPGASGNNEQF
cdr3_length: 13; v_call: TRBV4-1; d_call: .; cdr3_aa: ASSQDGRTNEKLF
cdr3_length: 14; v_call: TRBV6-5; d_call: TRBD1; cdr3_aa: ASSSPRQGGNYGYT
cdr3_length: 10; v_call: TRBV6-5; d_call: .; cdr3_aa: ASWASSYEQY
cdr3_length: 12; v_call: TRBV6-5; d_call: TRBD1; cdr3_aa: ASSWDRSSYEQY
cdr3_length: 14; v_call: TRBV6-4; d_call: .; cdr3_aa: ASSDSGDPRPDTQY
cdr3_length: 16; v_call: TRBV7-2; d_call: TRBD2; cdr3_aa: ASSLVSGTSGRGDTQY
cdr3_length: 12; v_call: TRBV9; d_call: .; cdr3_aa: ASSATSSAYEQY
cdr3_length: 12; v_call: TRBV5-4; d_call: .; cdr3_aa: ASTPDRFNTEAF
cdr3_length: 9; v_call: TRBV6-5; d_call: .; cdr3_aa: ASTQQDEQF
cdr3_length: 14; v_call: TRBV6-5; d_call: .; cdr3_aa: ASSYSKRHLNTEAF
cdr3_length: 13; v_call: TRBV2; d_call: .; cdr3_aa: ASSLKGVANSPLH
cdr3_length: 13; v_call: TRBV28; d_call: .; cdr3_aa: ASSLFGQLNTEAF
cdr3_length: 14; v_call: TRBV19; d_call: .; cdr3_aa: ASSMRDGGMNTEAF
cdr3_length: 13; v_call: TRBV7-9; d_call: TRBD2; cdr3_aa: ASSLVSGRGNEQF
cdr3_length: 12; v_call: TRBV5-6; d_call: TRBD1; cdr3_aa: ASSYRDSNSPLH
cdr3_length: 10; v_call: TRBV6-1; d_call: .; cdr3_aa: ASSVEGYEQY
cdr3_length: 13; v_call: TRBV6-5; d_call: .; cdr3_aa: ASSFWGSSTDTQY
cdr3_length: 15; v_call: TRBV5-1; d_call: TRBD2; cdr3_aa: ASSLRPTSGAYNEQF
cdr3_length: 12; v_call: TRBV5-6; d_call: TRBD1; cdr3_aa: ASSPDDRVTEAF
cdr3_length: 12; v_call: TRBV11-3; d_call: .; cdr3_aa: ASSSPSYTGELF
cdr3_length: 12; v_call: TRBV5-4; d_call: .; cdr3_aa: ASSLAGGNEKLF
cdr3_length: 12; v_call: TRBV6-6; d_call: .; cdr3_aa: ASNAIGTGQPQH
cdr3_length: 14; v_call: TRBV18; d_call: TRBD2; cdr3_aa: ASSPGLAGARYEQY
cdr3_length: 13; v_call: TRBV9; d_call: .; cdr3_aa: ASSITDRPFYEQY
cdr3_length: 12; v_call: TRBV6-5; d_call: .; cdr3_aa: ASSYSSYNSPLH
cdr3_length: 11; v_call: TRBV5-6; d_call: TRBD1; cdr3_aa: ASSLQGVETQY
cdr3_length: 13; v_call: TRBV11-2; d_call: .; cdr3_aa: ASSLGGMGNTEAF
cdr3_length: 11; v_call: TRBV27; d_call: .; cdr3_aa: ASSPYSNQPQH
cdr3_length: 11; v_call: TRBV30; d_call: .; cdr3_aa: AWSLGAGSPLH
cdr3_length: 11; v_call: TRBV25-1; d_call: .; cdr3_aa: ANTGSGANVLT
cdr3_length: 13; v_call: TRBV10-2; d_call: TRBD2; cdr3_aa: ASSYSGGAYNEQF
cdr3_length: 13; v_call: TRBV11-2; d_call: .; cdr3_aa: ASESADSNNQPQH
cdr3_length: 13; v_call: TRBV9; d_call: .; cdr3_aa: ASSVKGGSADTQY
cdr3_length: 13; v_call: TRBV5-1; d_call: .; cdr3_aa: ASSLDRAYNSPLH
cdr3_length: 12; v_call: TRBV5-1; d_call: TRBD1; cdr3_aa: ASSQGGVTGEAF
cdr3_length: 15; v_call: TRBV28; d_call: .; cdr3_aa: ASSSRRDFAAAETQY
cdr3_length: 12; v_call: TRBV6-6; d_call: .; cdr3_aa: ASSSGGGQETQY
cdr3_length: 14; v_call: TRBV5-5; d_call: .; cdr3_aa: ASSREPGFSSYEQY
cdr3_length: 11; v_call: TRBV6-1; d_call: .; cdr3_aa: ASAADSNTEAF
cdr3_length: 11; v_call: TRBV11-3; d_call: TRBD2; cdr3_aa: ASSPSGGYEQY
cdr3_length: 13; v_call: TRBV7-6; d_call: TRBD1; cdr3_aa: ASSLFGQGYNEQF
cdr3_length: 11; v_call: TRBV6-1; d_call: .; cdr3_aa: ASSEVGNSPLH
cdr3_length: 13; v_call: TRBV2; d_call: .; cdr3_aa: ASSEWGESDQPQH
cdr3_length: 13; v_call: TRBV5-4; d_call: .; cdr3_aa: ASSFKEGIQETQY
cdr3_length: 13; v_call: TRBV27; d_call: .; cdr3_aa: ASSLRGPAGSPLH